This T cell receptor beta chain was sequenced in a study of blood T cell repertoires in COVID-19. Study-level information: Samples of COVID-19 (acute and convalescent) were obtained from the United States, Italy and Spain.

CDR1 ENHRY and CDR2 SYGVKD come from the germline V gene. Trimming removed 0 bases from V and 4 bases from J, with 15 bases in between. The CDR3 has 16 amino acids. Study processing details: Reference gene primer amplification gave nucleated cell count estimates. Data came from immunoSEQ multiplex PCR; TCRdb stores just in-frame clones and leaves some out. From that table come the V and J calls and clone size; the DNA was used to work out D and trimming. Here the sample spans 30,000 to 50,000 clones, around 83% being singletons. The genes are TRBV10-3 and TRBJ1-2; D not certain. The clonotype was recovered from a man in his sixties with acute or convalescent COVID-19. The sample comprised peripheral blood. The chain's CDR3 is CAISESKGDFFYGYTF. The CDR3 DNA is TGTGCCATCAGTGAGTCGAAAGGAGATTTCTTCTATGGCTACACCTTC.